The 32 T cell receptor beta chains reported below all come from one sample, sequenced in a study of regulatory T cells in long-lasting Graves disease. The time point was: newly diagnosed GD, antithyroid drugs for less than 3 months. TCR sequences were obtained from RNA taken from PBMCs. Researchers made TCR beta libraries by using iRepertoire HTBI primers and running Arm-PCR on CDR3 regions. MiXCR, applied by TCRdb to the multiplex PCR reads, yields one record per CDR3 protein. The table records around 250,000 distinct CDR3 sequences, about 18% of them present only once. A further study also used this sample, focusing on T cells in Graves' hyperthyroidism and ophthalmopathy.

This specimen was peripheral blood mononuclear cells (PBMCs), taken at new diagnosis, from a patient treated with antithyroid drugs. The origin of the receptors is a woman aged 25-40 years with Graves disease.

By frequency in the sample, this clonotype is medium-sized. The chain has TRBV7-2 and TRBJ2-7; D remains ambiguous. The V and J ends lost 4 bases and 4 bases respectively, with 23 bases between them. Germline V gene data show CDR1 as SGHTA and CDR2 as FQGNSA. The CDR3 contains 17 residues. As DNA, the CDR3 is TGTGCCAGCAGCTCAGACCCATGGCGACCCGAGACTTACGAGCAGTACTTC. Encoded protein: CASSSDPWRPETYEQYF.

Many counts were recorded for this clonotype. This chain links TRBV5-1 with TRBJ2-2, with D perhaps matching TRBD1 (6 bases). This CDR3 has 16 amino acids. V shed 4 bases and J shed 6 bases, with 19 bases lying between them. Germline V gene sequence: CDR1 SGHRS, CDR2 YFSETQ. CDR3 sequence (DNA): TGCGCCAGCAGCAAAGGGACAATGAGGGCAGCCGGGGAGCTGTTTTTT. It is translated as CASSKGTMRAAGELFF.

This clonotype was counted at least ten times. The J gene is TRBJ2-7, the V gene TRBV3-1, with D possibly TRBD2 on 6 matching bases. The germline V gene encodes CDR1 LGHDT and CDR2 YNNKEL (reference sequence). This CDR3 comprises 14 residues. V dropped 1 base and J dropped 2 bases, with 9 bases sitting between them. In nucleotides, the CDR3 is TGTGCCAGCAGCCAAGGAGCGGGTACCTACGAGCAGTACTTC. Its protein product is CASSQGAGTYEQYF.

V usage is TRBV27 and J usage is TRBJ2-7; no firm D call. Germline-derived CDR1 and CDR2 are MNHEY and SMNVEV (reference sequence). V was clipped by 5 bases and J by 5 bases, with 10 bases between them. This CDR3 region has 12 residues. The CDR3 DNA is TGTGCCAGCAGTGGCGCTGGGGACGAGCAGTACTTC. This gives the protein CASSGAGDEQYF.

In its sample, this clonotype was seen many times. The chain combines TRBV12-3 or TRBV12-4 with TRBJ1-3, with unresolved D. This CDR3 has 12 residues. V lost 2 bases and J 9 bases, leaving 8 bases between the germline ends. The CDR3 DNA reads as TGTGCCAGCAGTTTATCGAAAGCCACCATATATTTT. Translating it yields CASSLSKATIYF.

At least ten counts were recorded for this clonotype. The chain recombines TRBV7-9 with TRBJ1-4; TRBD1 might be the D (5 bases). CDR3 length: 16 residues. Germline V gives CDR1 SEHNR, CDR2 FQNEAQ (reference sequence). Trimming stripped 1 base from V and 3 bases from J, with 12 bases between. This CDR3 reads CASSLEAGYPNEKLFF. DNA of the CDR3: TGTGCCAGCAGCTTAGAAGCAGGGTATCCTAATGAAAAACTGTTTTTT.

The rearrangement links TRBV2 to TRBJ2-7, with 8 bases identical to TRBD2. Trimming at V came to 4 bases and at J to 1 base, leaving 9 bases not matched to a gene. Germline-derived CDR1 and CDR2 are SNHLY and FYNNEI. This CDR3 has 16 amino acids. The CDR3 sequence is CASSVSQREWSYEQYF. In DNA form, the CDR3 reads TGTGCCAGCAGTGTTTCCCAGCGGGAGTGGTCCTACGAGCAGTACTTC. Full variable domain (outside the CDR3, taken from reference TRBV2 and TRBJ2-7): EPEVTQTPSHQVTQMGQEVILRCVPISNHLYFYWYRQILGQKVEFLVSFYNNEISEKSEIFDDQFSVERPDGSNFTLKIRSTKLEDSAMYFCASSVSQREWSYEQYFGPGTRLTVT.

The chain couples TRBV24-1 to TRBJ1-6; D is perhaps TRBD1 (5 bases). V dropped 4 bases and J dropped 7 bases, with 7 bases sitting between them. The CDR3 runs to 13 residues. Germline loops: CDR1 KGHDR, CDR2 SFDVKD. CDR3 sequence: CATSERQNSPLHF. The CDR3 nucleotides are TGTGCCACCAGTGAAAGACAGAATTCACCCCTCCACTTT.

This clonotype occurred many times. The CDR3 DNA sequence: TGTGCCAGCAGCCAAGCCCGACAGGCTGAAGCTTTCTTT. It encodes CASSQARQAEAFF. The J gene is TRBJ1-1, the V gene TRBV3-1; possibly TRBD1 for D (6 bases). Trimming shortened V by 1 base and J by 6 bases, and 9 bases separated the two germline ends. This CDR3 is built from 13 residues. Germline lookup yields CDR1 LGHDT and CDR2 YNNKEL (reference sequence).

This clonotype occurred once. A read error is likely here: a far larger clone is one base away. V and J are TRBV10-3 and TRBJ2-5; D is unclear. CDR1 and CDR2 from the germline V gene are ENHRY and SYGVKD. The CDR3 runs 14 residues. V lost 7 bases to trimming and J lost 11 bases, with 23 bases between them. CDR3 in amino acids: CAIKTESSYNEQYF. CDR3 in DNA: TGTGCCATCAAAACAGAGAGCTCCTACAATGAGCAGTACTTC.

This clonotype was counted ten times or more. The rearrangement links TRBV5-6 to TRBJ2-5, with D possibly matching TRBD1 (6 bases). V dropped 1 base and J dropped 2 bases, with 12 bases sitting between them. Per the germline V gene, CDR1 is SGHDT and CDR2 is YYEEEE. This CDR3 comprises 15 residues. CDR3 DNA sequence: TGTGCCAGCAGCTTGTCAGGGGTCAGGCAAGAGACCCAGTACTTC. Its protein is CASSLSGVRQETQYF.

This clonotype was counted many times. CDR3: CASSPNGELEKLFF. The CDR3, as DNA: TGCGCCAGCAGCCCAAACGGGGAGCTTGAAAAACTGTTTTTT. The V call is TRBV5-1, the J call TRBJ1-4; no definite D call. Germline V lookup: CDR1 SGHRS, CDR2 YFSETQ. Trimming took 4 bases from V and 7 from J, leaving 14 bases between them. The CDR3 sequence is 14 residues long.

This clonotype was detected only a few times. The chain is built from TRBV13 and TRBJ2-6, with 9 bases that match TRBD2. There are 19 residues in the CDR3. The germline V gene has CDR1 PRHDT and CDR2 FYEKMQ (reference sequence). V gave up 7 bases and J gave up 7 bases; unmatched junction bases: 20. The CDR3 sequence is CASNRPPSGGRSGANVLTF. The CDR3 DNA follows: TGTGCCAGCAACCGCCCCCCCAGCGGGGGGCGTAGTGGCGCCAACGTCCTGACTTTC.

The table lists this clonotype with many counts. The V and J genes are TRBV7-8 and TRBJ2-1; possible D gene TRBD2, 6 bases. The CDR3 extends over 14 amino acids. CDR1 is SGHVS, CDR2 FQNEAQ, per germline. Trimming cost V 5 bases and J 6 bases, with 14 bases left between them. The CDR3 region has the DNA TGTGCCAGCAGCCCCACCGGGGGACCCAATGAGCAGTTCTTC. This encodes CASSPTGGPNEQFF.

Note on this clonotype: Since a far larger clone is one base different, this is likely a read error. The chain joins TRBV12-3 or TRBV12-4 to TRBJ1-1; D is uncertain. The CDR3 length is 15 residues. The V gene lost 6 bases and the J gene lost 0 bases, with 14 bases spanning the gap. This CDR3 is CASSSRVILNTEAFF. The CDR3 region has the DNA TGTGCCAGCAGCTCGCGGGTCATATTGAACACTGAAGCTTTCTTT.

This clonotype was observed at least ten times. V usage is TRBV7-8 and J usage is TRBJ2-3, with 10 bases matching TRBD2. In germline, CDR1 is SGHVS, CDR2 FQNEAQ. With 4 bases clipped from V and 4 bases from J, the junction kept 5 bases outside the gene matches. CDR3 size: 15 residues. CDR3 coding DNA: TGTGCCAGCAGCTGGGGGAGCGGGGGGGCAGATACGCAGTATTTT. This codes for CASSWGSGGADTQYF. Drawing the rest from reference TRBV7-8 and TRBJ2-3, the complete variable domain is GAGVSQSPRYKVAKRGQDVALRCDPISGHVSLFWYQQALGQGPEFLTYFQNEAQLDKSGLPSDRFFAERPEGSVSTLKIQRTQQEDSAVYLCASSWGSGGADTQYFGPGTRLTVL.

Concerning this clonotype itself: With a far larger clone one base away, a read error is the likely cause. The chain joins TRBV2 to TRBJ2-1, with no clear D. Trimming removed 2 bases from V and 10 bases from J, with 18 bases in between. This CDR3 has 15 amino acids. The germline gives CDR1 SNHLY, CDR2 FYNNEI. In DNA, the CDR3 is TGTGCCAGCAGTGAACAGGTGGAAAGCTCCTACGAGCAGTTCTTC. Its translation: CASSEQVESSYEQFF.

This clonotype was seen many times. The chain joins TRBV18 to TRBJ2-5, with 8 bases aligning to TRBD1. V was pared by 6 bases and J by 5 bases, with 5 bases of the junction left unmatched. CDR1 is KGHSH and CDR2 is LQKENI in the germline V gene. The CDR3 extends over 13 amino acids. The DNA of the CDR3 is TGTGCCAGCTCTCGGGACAGGTGGGAGACCCAGTACTTC. Encoded protein: CASSRDRWETQYF.

Ten or more counts support this clonotype. The chain couples TRBV19 to TRBJ2-3; 13 positions agree with TRBD2. CDR1 and CDR2 (germline): LNHDA, SQIVND (reference sequence). The V segment lost 5 bases and the J segment 2 bases; nucleotides outside the gene matches: 7. This CDR3 region has 17 residues. Here the CDR3 reads CASSLGTSGKHTDTQYF. CDR3 nucleotides: TGTGCCAGTAGTCTTGGGACTAGCGGGAAACACACAGATACGCAGTATTTT.

This clonotype was counted at least ten times. The J gene is TRBJ1-1, the V gene TRBV6-1, with 7 bases fitting TRBD1. With 8 bases clipped from V and 1 base from J, the junction kept 16 bases outside the gene matches. Germline V gene sequence: CDR1 MNHNS, CDR2 SASEGT. The CDR3 consists of 17 residues. The chain's CDR3 is CASHSPTGMLANTEAFF. The CDR3 region has the DNA TGTGCCAGCCATTCTCCGACAGGGATGCTTGCGAACACTGAAGCTTTCTTT.

For this clonotype: It differs at one base from a far larger clone, so likely a read error. The DNA for the CDR3 is TGCAGTTCCAAGACAGACCAAGAGATCCAGTACTTC. It yields the protein CSSKTDQEIQYF. V usage is TRBV20-1 and J usage is TRBJ2-7; a possible D gene is TRBD1 (5 bases). Trimming removed 8 bases at V and 10 bases at J, with 21 bases between. Germline V gene sequence: CDR1 DFQATT, CDR2 SNEGSKA (reference sequence). This CDR3 spans 12 amino acids.

This clonotype has a count of ten or more. The chain recombines TRBV7-3 with TRBJ1-2; possible D gene TRBD1, 6 bases. Germline-derived CDR1 and CDR2 are SGHTA and FQGTGA. Deletions cut 5 bases from V and 8 bases from J, with 15 bases between. This CDR3 comprises 13 residues. Written as DNA, the CDR3 is TGTGCCAGCAGCCGTAATACAGGGCAGGGCTACACCTTC. Its translation: CASSRNTGQGYTF.

This clonotype was found many times. The V call is TRBV7-2, the J call TRBJ2-2; a possible D gene is TRBD2 (5 bases). The V end lost 2 bases, the J end lost 1 base, and 11 bases lay between the germline ends. This CDR3 has 16 residues. The V gene's germline CDR1 is SGHTA and CDR2 FQGNSA. CDR3 residues: CASSLSQRRNTGELFF. The CDR3 DNA sequence: TGTGCCAGCAGCTTAAGTCAGCGGAGGAACACCGGGGAGCTGTTTTTT.

This clonotype was picked up a small number of times. DNA of the CDR3: TGTGCCAGCTCACGACAGGAGAATTCACCCCTCCACTTT. Protein: CASSRQENSPLHF. V usage is TRBV18 and J usage is TRBJ1-6; a possible D gene is TRBD1 (6 bases). This CDR3 region has 13 residues. In germline, CDR1 is KGHSH, CDR2 LQKENI. V lost 4 bases to trimming and J lost 7 bases, with 8 bases between them.

On this clonotype: A read error is the likely source, as a far larger clone sits one nucleotide away. V usage is TRBV5-1 and J usage is TRBJ1-1; D gene unclear. CDR3 length equals 14 residues. CDR1 is SGHRS and CDR2 is YFSETQ in the germline V gene. This chain's CDR3 is CASSLEAGSTEAFF. The DNA for the CDR3 is TGTGCCAGCAGCTTGGAGGCTGGAAGCACTGAAGCTTTCTTT.

This clonotype was recorded at least ten times. This chain joins TRBV7-8 and TRBJ2-3; D is ambiguous. Germline V gene data show CDR1 as SGHVS and CDR2 as FQNEAQ. The ends were cut back, 1 base at V and 5 bases at J, with 7 bases in the middle. CDR3 length: 13 amino acids. CDR3 in DNA: TGTGCCAGCAGCTTAGACTACAGAGATACGCAGTATTTT. Residues: CASSLDYRDTQYF.

V gene TRBV6-5 combines with J gene TRBJ2-2; 10 bases are a match to TRBD1. The CDR3 is 15 amino acids. Trimming removed 1 base from V and 4 bases from J; junction bases left unmatched: 0. Germline V gene data show CDR1 as MNHEY and CDR2 as SVGAGI. CDR3 DNA: TGTGCCAGCAGTTACTGGACAGGGGGCACCGGGGAGCTGTTTTTT. This encodes CASSYWTGGTGELFF.

This clonotype was counted many times. This chain joins TRBV24-1 and TRBJ1-3, with D unclear. The V gene's germline CDR1 is KGHDR and CDR2 SFDVKD. The CDR3 extends over 15 amino acids. With 4 bases removed from V and 4 bases from J, the gap between germline ends came to 13 bases. This CDR3 reads CATSDNTLPGNTIYF. The CDR3, as DNA: TGTGCCACCAGTGACAACACGCTGCCCGGAAACACCATATATTTT.

With regard to this clonotype: A much larger clone is a single base away; this may be a read error. The chain combines TRBV12-3 or TRBV12-4 with TRBJ1-6; 8 bases match TRBD1. The CDR3 totals 16 residues. The CDR3 sequence is CASSYLSTGENSSLHF. CDR3 DNA sequence: TGTGCCAGCAGTTACCTTTCGACAGGGGAGAATTCATCCCTCCACTTT.

This clonotype occurred many times. The chain links TRBV7-9 to TRBJ2-3; possibly TRBD2 for D (6 bases). This CDR3 comprises 17 residues. CDR1 is SEHNR and CDR2 is FQNEAQ in the germline V gene (reference sequence). The V gene lost 4 bases and the J gene lost 2 bases, with 19 bases spanning the gap. CDR3: CASSSYVVAVNTDTQYF. In nucleotides, the CDR3 is TGTGCCAGCAGCTCCTACGTGGTAGCGGTAAACACAGATACGCAGTATTTT.

This clonotype was seen more than once but under ten times. CDR3 DNA: TGTGCCAGTACTACCGACGGCTCCTTCCCCTACGAGCAGTACTTC. The encoded protein is CASTTDGSFPYEQYF. The genes are TRBV6-1 and TRBJ2-7, with no clear D. The CDR3 extends over 15 amino acids. V was clipped by 9 bases and J by 2 bases, with 20 bases between them. Germline assignment: CDR1 MNHNS and CDR2 SASEGT.

In the case of this clonotype: A read error is possible here, since a much larger clone lies one base away. The V and J genes are TRBV6-1 and TRBJ2-1, with 9 bases aligning to TRBD1. The CDR3 is 15 amino acids. The germline CDR1 and CDR2 sequences are MNHNS and SASEGT. CDR3 amino acids: CASSAMRTGAGEQSF. CDR3 coding DNA: TGTGCCAGCAGCGCCATGCGGACAGGGGCTGGCGAGCAGTCCTTC.